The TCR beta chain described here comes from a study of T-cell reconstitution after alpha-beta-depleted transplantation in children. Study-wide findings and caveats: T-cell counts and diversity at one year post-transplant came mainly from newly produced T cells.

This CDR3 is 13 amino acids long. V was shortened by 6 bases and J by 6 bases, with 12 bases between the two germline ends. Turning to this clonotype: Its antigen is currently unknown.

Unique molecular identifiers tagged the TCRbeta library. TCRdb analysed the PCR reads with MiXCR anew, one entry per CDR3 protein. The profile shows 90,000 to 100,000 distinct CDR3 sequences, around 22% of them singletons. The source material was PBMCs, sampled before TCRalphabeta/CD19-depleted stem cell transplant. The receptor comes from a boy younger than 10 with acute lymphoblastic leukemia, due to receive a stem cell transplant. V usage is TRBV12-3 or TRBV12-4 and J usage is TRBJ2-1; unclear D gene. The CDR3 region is CASSLSEFNEQFF. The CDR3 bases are TGTGCCAGCAGCCTCAGCGAGTTCAATGAGCAGTTCTTC.